This TCR beta chain derives from a study of blood T cell repertoires in COVID-19. Authors' processing steps: Researchers report that nucleated cell counts were estimated from reference gene primer amplification. TCRdb's table, derived via immunoSEQ multiplex PCR, lists solely in-frame clones and lacks some. The D gene and trimming were derived from the DNA, and the V and J assignments and clone size from that table. The table has about 140,000 clones, 84% seen once. The specimen sequenced was peripheral blood. The clonotype was recovered from a woman older than 75 in a cohort sampled during active or convalescent COVID-19.

The CDR3 region has the DNA TGTGCCAGCAGGAGACAAGCCATGAACACTGAAGCTTTCTTT. As protein: CASRRQAMNTEAFF. V usage is TRBV6-5 and J usage is TRBJ1-1; D is ambiguous. Trimming left V 6 bases short and J 0 bases short, with 11 bases between. Germline V gene sequence: CDR1 MNHEY, CDR2 SVGAGI. The CDR3 loop spans 14 amino acids.